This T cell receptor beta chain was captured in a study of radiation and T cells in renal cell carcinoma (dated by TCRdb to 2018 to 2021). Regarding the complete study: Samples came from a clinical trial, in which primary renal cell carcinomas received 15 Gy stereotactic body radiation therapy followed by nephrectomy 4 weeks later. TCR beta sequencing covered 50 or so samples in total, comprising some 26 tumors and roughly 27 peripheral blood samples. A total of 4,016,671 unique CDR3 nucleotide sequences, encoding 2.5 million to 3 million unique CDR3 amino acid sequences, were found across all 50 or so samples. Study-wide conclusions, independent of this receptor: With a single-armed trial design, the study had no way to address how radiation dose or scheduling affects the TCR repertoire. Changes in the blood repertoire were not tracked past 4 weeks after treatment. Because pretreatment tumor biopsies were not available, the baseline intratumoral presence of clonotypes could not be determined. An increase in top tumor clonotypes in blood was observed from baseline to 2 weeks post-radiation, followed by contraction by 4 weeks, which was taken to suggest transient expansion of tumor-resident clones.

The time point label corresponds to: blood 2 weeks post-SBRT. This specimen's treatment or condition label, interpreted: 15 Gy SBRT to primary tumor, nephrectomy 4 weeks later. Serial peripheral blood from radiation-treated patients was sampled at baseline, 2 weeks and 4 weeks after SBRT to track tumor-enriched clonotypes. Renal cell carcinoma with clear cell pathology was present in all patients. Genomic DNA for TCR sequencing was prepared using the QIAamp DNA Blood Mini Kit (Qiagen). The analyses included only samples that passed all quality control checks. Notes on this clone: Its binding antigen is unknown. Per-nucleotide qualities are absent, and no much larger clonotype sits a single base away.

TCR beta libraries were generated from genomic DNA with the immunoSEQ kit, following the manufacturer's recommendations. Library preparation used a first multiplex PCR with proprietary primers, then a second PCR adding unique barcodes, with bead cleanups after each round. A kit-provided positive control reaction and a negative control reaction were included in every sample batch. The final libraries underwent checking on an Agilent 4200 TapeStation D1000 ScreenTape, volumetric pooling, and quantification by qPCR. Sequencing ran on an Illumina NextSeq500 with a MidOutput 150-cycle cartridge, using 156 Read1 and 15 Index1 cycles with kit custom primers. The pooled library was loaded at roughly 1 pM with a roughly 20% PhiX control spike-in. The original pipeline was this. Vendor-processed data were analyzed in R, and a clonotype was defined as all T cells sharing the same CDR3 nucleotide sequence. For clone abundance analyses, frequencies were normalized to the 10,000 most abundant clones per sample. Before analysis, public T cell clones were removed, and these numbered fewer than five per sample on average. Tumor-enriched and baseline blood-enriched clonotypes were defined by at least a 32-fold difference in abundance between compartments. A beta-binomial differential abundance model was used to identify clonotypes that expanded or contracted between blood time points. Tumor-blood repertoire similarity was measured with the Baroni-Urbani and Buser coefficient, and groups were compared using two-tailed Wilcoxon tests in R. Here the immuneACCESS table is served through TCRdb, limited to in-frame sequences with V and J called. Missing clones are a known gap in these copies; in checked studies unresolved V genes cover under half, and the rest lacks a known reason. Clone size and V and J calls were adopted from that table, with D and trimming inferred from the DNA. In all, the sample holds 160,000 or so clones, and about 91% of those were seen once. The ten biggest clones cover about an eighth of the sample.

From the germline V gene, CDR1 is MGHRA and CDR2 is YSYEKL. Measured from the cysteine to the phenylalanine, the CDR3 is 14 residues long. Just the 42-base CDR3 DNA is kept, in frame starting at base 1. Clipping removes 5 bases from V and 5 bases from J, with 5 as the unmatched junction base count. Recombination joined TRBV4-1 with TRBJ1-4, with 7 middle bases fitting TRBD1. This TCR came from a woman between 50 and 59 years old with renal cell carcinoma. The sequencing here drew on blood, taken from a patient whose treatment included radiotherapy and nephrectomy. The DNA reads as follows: TGCGCCAGCAGCTTGGGACAGCACAATGAAAAACTGTTTTTT. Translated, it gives CASSLGQHNEKLFF.